This TCR beta chain was recovered during a study of shared clonotypes between healthy human individuals. Study-level points and caveats: The sole specimen, blood, was sampled, and tissue repertoires likely differ.

In this sample, this clone turned up a few times. The antigen is unknown. V lost 6 bases and J lost 0, with 14 bases in between. CDR3 length: 15 residues. The V gene's germline CDR1 is SQVTM and CDR2 ANQGSEA. Assay: immunoSEQ multiplex PCR; the TCRdb copy retains only in-frame clones and omits some. The sample holds over 100,000 clones, over 65% seen once. Sequencing was done on a sample of memory CD8+ T cells sorted from blood. Subset indicated: CD45RO+ cells pooled with CCR7-negative TemRA cells. The V gene is TRBV29-1, the J gene TRBJ2-2; TRBD1 might be the D (6 bases). The clonotype originates from a woman in her twenties or thirties in good health. The CDR3 DNA reads TGCAGCGTGTCCCAGGGGCCTGCGAACACCGGGGAGCTGTTTTTT. Encoded protein: CSVSQGPANTGELFF.